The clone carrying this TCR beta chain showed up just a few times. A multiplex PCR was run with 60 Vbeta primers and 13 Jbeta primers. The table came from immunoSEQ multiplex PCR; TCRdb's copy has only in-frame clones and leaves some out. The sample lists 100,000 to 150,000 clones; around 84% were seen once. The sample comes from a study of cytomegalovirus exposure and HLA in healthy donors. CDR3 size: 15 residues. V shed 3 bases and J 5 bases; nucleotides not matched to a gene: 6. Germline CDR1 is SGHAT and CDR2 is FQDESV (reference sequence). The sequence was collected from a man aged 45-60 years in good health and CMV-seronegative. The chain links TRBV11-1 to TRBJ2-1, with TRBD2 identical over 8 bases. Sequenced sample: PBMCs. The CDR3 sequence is CASSFQTSGNNEQFF. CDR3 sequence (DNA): TGTGCCAGCAGCTTCCAAACTAGCGGCAACAATGAGCAGTTCTTC.